These 10 T cell receptor beta chains were sequenced from one sample in a study of regulatory T cells in long-lasting Graves disease. Time point in this sample: newly diagnosed GD, antithyroid drugs for less than 3 months. With RNA extracted from PBMCs as input, the TCR library was made. Researchers made TCR beta libraries by using iRepertoire HTBI primers and running Arm-PCR on CDR3 regions. TCRdb used MiXCR to reprocess the multiplex PCR reads, holding one entry per CDR3 protein. The sample comprises roughly 440,000 distinct CDR3 sequences, 15% to 20% of which are singletons, and approximately 22% rests with the top ten. The sample was also reused in another study, on T cells in Graves' hyperthyroidism and ophthalmopathy.

The source material was peripheral blood mononuclear cells (PBMCs), sampled at new diagnosis, from a patient treated with antithyroid drugs. The receptors come from a young woman with Graves disease.

This clonotype was counted at least ten times. The genes are TRBV6-1 and TRBJ2-3; D remains unclear. CDR3 size: 16 residues. V lost 3 bases to trimming and J lost 0 bases, with 13 bases between them. Germline-derived CDR1 and CDR2 are MNHNS and SASEGT. The CDR3: CASSDEVLASTDTQYF. The DNA for the CDR3 is TGTGCCAGCAGTGATGAGGTTTTGGCTAGCACAGATACGCAGTATTTT.

V and J are TRBV12-3 or TRBV12-4 and TRBJ2-1; D is ambiguous. V gave up 3 bases and J gave up 6 bases, with 9 bases separating them. The CDR3 runs to 13 residues. This CDR3 is CASSFNPLNEQFF. CDR3 in DNA: TGTGCCAGCAGTTTTAATCCTCTCAATGAGCAGTTCTTC.

This clonotype was seen a single time. This may be a read error: a much more frequent sequence differs by one nucleotide. V usage is TRBV29-1 and J usage is TRBJ2-7; 8 bases are a match to TRBD2. CDR3 size: 17 residues. Germline CDR1 is SQVTM and CDR2 is ANQGSEA. V dropped 7 bases and J dropped 7; count of bases not matched to a gene: 24. The CDR3 DNA is TGCAGCGCACTCGGACTAGCCGGCGGGGTTAGCTACAATGAGCAGTACTTC. The encoded protein is CSALGLAGGVSYNEQYF.

Ten or more counts support this clonotype. This chain uses TRBV5-5 with TRBJ2-7; weak D call: TRBD1 (5 bases). The CDR3 runs to 17 residues. The V end was cut by 7 bases, the J end by 2 bases, with 25 bases between. Germline V gene sequence: CDR1 SGHKS, CDR2 YYEKEE (reference sequence). The CDR3 DNA sequence: TGTGCCAGCCTCCCCACCTCCGGACATTGGGAAACCTACGAGCAGTACTTC. It codes for CASLPTSGHWETYEQYF.

This clonotype has more than one count but fewer than ten. CDR3 sequence reads: CATSRDSPSTGSYNEQFF. The CDR3 coding sequence is TGTGCCACCAGCAGAGATTCCCCCTCGACAGGCTCCTACAATGAGCAGTTCTTC. This chain connects TRBV15 to TRBJ2-1; maybe TRBD1 (6 bases). CDR1 and CDR2 from the germline V gene are LNHNV and YYDKDF (reference sequence). The CDR3 has 18 amino acids. V lost 0 bases and J 0 bases, leaving 15 bases between the germline ends.

This clonotype was counted ten times or more. The chain is built from TRBV15 and TRBJ2-1; tentative D call: TRBD2 (6 bases). The V gene's germline CDR1 is LNHNV and CDR2 YYDKDF (reference sequence). The CDR3 has 14 residues. The V end lost 3 bases, the J end lost 9 bases, and 15 bases lay between the germline ends. In nucleotides, the CDR3 is TGTGCCACCAGCAGGTCGGGAGAGGCGAGTGAGCAGTTCTTC. This sequence encodes CATSRSGEASEQFF.

This clonotype was seen at least ten times. The rearrangement uses TRBV6-1 and TRBJ2-3; no clear D. The CDR3 consists of 12 residues. V lost 6 bases, J lost 0 bases, and 4 bases lay in between. Germline V gene lookup returns CDR1 MNHNS and CDR2 SASEGT. CDR3 sequence (DNA): TGTGCCAGCAGACCTAGCACAGATACGCAGTATTTT. Translation gives CASRPSTDTQYF.

This chain uses TRBV4-3 with TRBJ1-1, with TRBD1 matching 8 bases. CDR3 length: 15 amino acids. CDR1 LGHNA and CDR2 YSLEER come from the germline V gene. Losses at the gene ends were 5 bases for V and 3 bases for J; bases not matched to a gene: 8. CDR3 bases: TGCGCCAGCAGCAAAAGTGACAGGGGTTACACTGAAGCTTTCTTT. Translation gives CASSKSDRGYTEAFF.

This clonotype has more than one count but fewer than ten. The rearrangement links TRBV7-3 to TRBJ2-4; 7 bases line up with TRBD1. Losses at the gene ends were 4 bases for V and 4 bases for J; bases not matched to a gene: 7. The CDR3 totals 15 residues. In germline, CDR1 is SGHTA, CDR2 FQGTGA. In DNA form, the CDR3 reads TGTGCCAGCAGCTCCTCTGGGGACAGAAAAAACATTCAGTACTTC. Translated, it gives CASSSSGDRKNIQYF.

The chain has TRBV7-2 and TRBJ2-2, with 8 positions matching TRBD2. The CDR3 is made up of 16 amino acids. Germline trimming cut 5 bases from V and 3 bases from J; bases unmatched to any gene: 8. Germline V gene data show CDR1 as SGHTA and CDR2 as FQGNSA. The CDR3 DNA follows: TGTGCCAGCAGCCGGTCCAGCGGGAGCGACACCGGGGAGCTGTTTTTT. Translation: CASSRSSGSDTGELFF.